This entry concerns a single T cell receptor beta chain. Germline values: CDR1 SNHLY, CDR2 FYNNEI. V shed 8 bases and J shed 2 bases, with 13 bases lying between them. The CDR3 is 13 residues long. This sample was included in a study of T cell responses to AZD1222 COVID-19 vaccine. The protocol was immunoSEQ multiplex PCR, while the TCRdb copy is restricted to in-frame clones and leaves out a portion. The profile shows about 93,000 clones, just over 85% of them singletons. The TCR comes from an adult in good health. The rearrangement joins TRBV2 to TRBJ2-7, with D unclear. This material consisted of peripheral blood, taken on day 0 of AZD1222 vaccination. The CDR3 spells CASYGSGPYEQYF. The DNA of the CDR3 is TGTGCCAGCTATGGGTCTGGGCCCTACGAGCAGTACTTC.